Included here is one TCR beta chain sequence, with context. The antigen is not known. This sample is part of a study of T cell responses to AZD1222 COVID-19 vaccine. Study-wide findings and caveats: Baseline antibody screening turned up just six seropositive AZD1222 recipients. Close to half of all spike-specific TCRs reportedly target regions of the variants that are unmutated.

The protocol was immunoSEQ multiplex PCR, while the TCRdb copy is restricted to in-frame clones and leaves out a portion. The data show 150,000 to 200,000 clones, just over 90% seen once. Germline-derived CDR1 and CDR2 are SGHTA and FQGNSA. This CDR3 is built from 17 residues. Germline trimming cut 6 bases from V and 9 bases from J; bases unmatched to any gene: 20. The clonotype originates from an adult in good health. Source: peripheral blood, taken on day 0 of AZD1222 vaccination. The V and J genes are TRBV7-2 and TRBJ2-1; 7 bases align to TRBD1. CDR3 sequence reads: CASSPGREAGGRGEQFF. The CDR3 region has the DNA TGTGCCAGCAGTCCCGGGCGTGAGGCAGGGGGACGAGGTGAGCAGTTCTTC.